The 15 T cell receptor beta chains below all came from one sample that was sequenced in a study of OX40 agonist ivuxolimab in advanced cancers. Libraries came from the immunoSEQ multiplex PCR assay. TCRdb limited this immuneACCESS table to in-frame rearrangements with V and J called. A share of clones is missing; checked studies link under half to unresolved V genes, and the rest is unexplained. In all, the sample holds around 74,000 clones, and less than 90% of those were seen once. Roughly 0.71% of the sample comes from the top ten. This sample comprised CD4+ or CD8+ T cells sorted from blood, obtained in a trial of the OX40 agonist ivuxolimab. The source is an adult with an advanced solid tumor such as melanoma, head and neck, liver or kidney cancer.

Here the CDR3 reads CASSLEPLRQMNTEAFF. DNA of the CDR3: TGCGCCAGCAGCTTGGAGCCCCTCAGGCAGATGAACACTGAAGCTTTCTTT. This chain joins TRBV5-1 and TRBJ1-1; D not resolved. The CDR3 sequence is 17 residues long. CDR1 is SGHRS, CDR2 YFSETQ, per germline. V lost 0 bases to trimming and J lost 0 bases, with 15 bases between them.

The chain employs TRBV29-1 and TRBJ1-2; 9 nucleotides line up with TRBD1. CDR1 and CDR2 (germline): SQVTM, ANQGSEA. V gave up 7 bases and J gave up 3 bases; unmatched junction bases: 3. The CDR3 totals 12 residues. The CDR3 sequence: CSADRGDYGYTF. CDR3 sequence (DNA): TGCAGCGCAGACAGGGGGGACTATGGCTACACCTTC.

V is TRBV5-1 and J is TRBJ2-2; 10 bases agree with TRBD2. CDR1 and CDR2 from the germline V gene are SGHRS and YFSETQ. The trim removed 1 base at V and 0 bases at J, leaving 6 bases unmatched. CDR3 length: 18 residues. The DNA of the CDR3 is TGCGCCAGCAGCTTGATTAGCGGGGGGCGAACGAACACCGGGGAGCTGTTTTTT. Encoded protein: CASSLISGGRTNTGELFF.

The chain has TRBV4-3 and TRBJ2-5, with 12 bases aligning to TRBD2. The germline CDR1 and CDR2 sequences are LGHNA and YSLEER. V shed 3 bases and J 4 bases; nucleotides not matched to a gene: 9. This CDR3 has 17 residues. The CDR3 sequence is CASSQDLLAGGTETQYF. The DNA of the CDR3 is TGCGCCAGCAGCCAGGATTTACTAGCGGGGGGTACAGAGACCCAGTACTTC.

Only a few counts were recorded for this clone. The chain carries TRBV6-1 and TRBJ2-7; TRBD2 matches 11 bases. The junction had 7 bases not matched to a gene; V was cut back by 6 bases and J by 3 bases. This CDR3 has 15 amino acids. Germline V lookup: CDR1 MNHNS, CDR2 SASEGT. Written as DNA, the CDR3 is TGTGCCAGCAGCCTTAGACTAGCGGGGAACTACGAGCAGTACTTC. It encodes CASSLRLAGNYEQYF.

This chain joins TRBV6-5 and TRBJ1-2, with 7 bases fitting TRBD1. Germline V CDR1 and CDR2: MNHEY, SVGAGI. The CDR3 is made up of 14 amino acids. Trimming took 0 bases from V and 7 from J; bases not matched to a gene: 5. CDR3 nucleotide sequence: TGTGCCAGCAGTTACTCTGGACAGGCAGGTGGCTACACCTTC. Encoded protein: CASSYSGQAGGYTF.

Remarks on this clone: An end of the junction does not agree with germline; a read error may underlie this. V and J are TRBV7-2 and TRBJ2-2; D gene uncertain. Per the germline V gene, CDR1 is SGHTA and CDR2 is FQGNSA. CDR3 length equals 11 residues. CDR3 loop: CASSLGRVWDF. CDR3 bases: TGTGCCAGCAGCTTAGGTCGCGTTTGGGATTTT.

The chain is built from TRBV5-4 and TRBJ2-5; 8 bases are a match to TRBD2. CDR1 and CDR2 (germline): SGHNT, YYREEE (reference sequence). The CDR3 extends over 14 amino acids. The V segment lost 2 bases and the J segment 3 bases; nucleotides outside the gene matches: 3. In DNA, the CDR3 is TGTGCCAGCAGCTTCCCGGGACTAGAAGAGACCCAGTACTTC. Protein: CASSFPGLEETQYF.

This rearrangement joins TRBV6-6 to TRBJ1-5; no definite D call. CDR3 length equals 13 residues. Trimming cost V 0 bases and J 7 bases, with 7 bases left between them. The germline V gene encodes CDR1 MNHNY and CDR2 SVGAGI (reference sequence). The CDR3 DNA is TGTGCCAGCAGTTACTCACCAGAGCAGCCCCAGCATTTT. Its protein product is CASSYSPEQPQHF.

V is TRBV15 and J is TRBJ2-1; D is undetermined. The V end was cut by 5 bases, the J end by 5 bases, with 16 bases between. From germline, CDR1 is LNHNV and CDR2 YYDKDF (reference sequence). The CDR3 sequence is 15 residues long. The CDR3 is CATSARQGRNNEQFF. The CDR3 DNA is TGTGCCACCAGCGCCCGTCAAGGACGAAACAATGAGCAGTTCTTC.

The V gene is TRBV5-4, the J gene TRBJ2-3; D remains unclear. V lost 4 bases to trimming and J lost 1 base, with 16 bases between them. This CDR3 comprises 16 residues. CDR1 and CDR2 from the germline V gene are SGHNT and YYREEE (reference sequence). The CDR3 DNA sequence: TGTGCCAGCAGCCCAGCCGTCGTGGCCGGCACAGATACGCAGTATTTT. As protein: CASSPAVVAGTDTQYF. Variable domain in full (rest from reference TRBV5-4 and TRBJ2-3): ETGVTQSPTHLIKTRGQQVTLRCSSQSGHNTVSWYQQALGQGPQFIFQYYREEENGRGNFPPRFSGLQFPNYSSELNVNALELDDSALYLCASSPAVVAGTDTQYFGPGTRLTVL.

As DNA, the CDR3 is TGTGCCAGCAGTGGCCTGGACAGGGTTGGGAATCAGCCCCAGCATTTT. This codes for CASSGLDRVGNQPQHF. The V call is TRBV6-1, the J call TRBJ1-5, with 8 bases identical to TRBD1. Per germline, CDR1 MNHNS and CDR2 SASEGT. After removal of 4 bases from V and 4 bases from J, the junction contained 9 bases not matched to a gene. The CDR3 is made up of 16 amino acids.

This chain joins TRBV6-1 and TRBJ2-7; 8 bases line up with TRBD1. The CDR3 runs 15 residues. The trim removed 4 bases at V and 0 bases at J, leaving 5 bases unmatched. The germline V gene has CDR1 MNHNS and CDR2 SASEGT. CDR3 sequence (DNA): TGTGCCAGCAGTGGACAGGGGAAAACCTCCTACGAGCAGTACTTC. This translates into CASSGQGKTSYEQYF.

J is TRBJ2-6 and V is TRBV7-8; possible D gene TRBD1, 5 bases. The CDR3 is made up of 14 amino acids. The germline CDR1 and CDR2 sequences are SGHVS and FQNEAQ. Trimming stripped 1 base from V and 11 bases from J, with 12 bases between. The CDR3 sequence: CASSLGQFLHVLTF. CDR3 in DNA: TGTGCCAGCAGCTTAGGACAGTTTCTCCACGTCCTGACTTTC.

V usage is TRBV19 and J usage is TRBJ2-3; D is perhaps TRBD2 (6 bases). This CDR3 region has 13 residues. The V end lost 6 bases, the J end lost 6 bases, and 13 bases lay between the germline ends. Per germline, CDR1 LNHDA and CDR2 SQIVND (reference sequence). The CDR3 bases are TGTGCCAGTAGCACCGGGAGCTTCGATACGCAGTATTTT. It is translated as CASSTGSFDTQYF.